This T cell receptor (beta chain) was recorded in a study of blood T cell repertoires in COVID-19. The method was immunoSEQ multiplex PCR; TCRdb's version includes in-frame clones alone and lacks a portion of them. The table shows 140,000 or so clones, with around nine tenths occurring only once. The germline V gene has CDR1 SEHNR and CDR2 FQNEAQ (reference sequence). CDR3 length: 14 amino acids. With 5 bases clipped from V and 4 bases from J, the junction kept 7 bases outside the gene matches. The origin of this receptor is a woman aged 50 to 60 with acute or convalescent COVID-19. Sequencing was carried out using peripheral blood. The chain links TRBV7-9 to TRBJ1-1; 7 positions match TRBD1. As DNA, the CDR3 is TGTGCCAGCAGCCCCCAATCAGGGGGCACTGAAGCTTTCTTT. Translation gives CASSPQSGGTEAFF.